What follows is one T cell receptor beta chain and its context. Its target is not known. Different DNA sequences within this sample yield the same CDR3. The sample is drawn from a study of shared clonotypes between healthy human individuals. Study overall: Per donor, three plates held CD4 naive cells, three held CD4 memory, two held CD8 naive and one held CD8 memory.

The method was immunoSEQ multiplex PCR; TCRdb's version includes in-frame clones alone and lacks a portion of them. The sample lists more than 1,200,000 clones, about 98.5% occurring once. Whole-study results and caveats: Clonotypes not shared had lower generation probabilities than those common to all four donors.

Trimming pared 8 bases from V and 3 bases from J, leaving 8 bases between. Germline CDR1 is LNHDA and CDR2 is SQIVND (reference sequence). This CDR3 spans 11 amino acids. J is TRBJ2-7 and V is TRBV19; possible D gene TRBD1, 5 bases. Sequenced material: naive CD4+ T cells sorted from blood. Subset here: CD45RA+ positively selected. The receptor's source is a young man in good health. The CDR3 loop is CASGQGYEQYF. DNA of the CDR3: TGTGCCAGTGGGCAGGGCTACGAGCAGTACTTC.